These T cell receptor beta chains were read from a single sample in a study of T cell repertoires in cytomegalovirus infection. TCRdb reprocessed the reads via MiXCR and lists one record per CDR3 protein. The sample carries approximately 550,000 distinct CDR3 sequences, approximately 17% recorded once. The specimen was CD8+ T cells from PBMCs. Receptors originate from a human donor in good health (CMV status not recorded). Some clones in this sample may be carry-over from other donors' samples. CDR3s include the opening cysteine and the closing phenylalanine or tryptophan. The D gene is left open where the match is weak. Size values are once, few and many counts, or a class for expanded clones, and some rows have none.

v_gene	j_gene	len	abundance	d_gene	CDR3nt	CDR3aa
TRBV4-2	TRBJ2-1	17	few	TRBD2	TGTGCCAGCAGCCAAGATCGGGCGGGAGGGGGACATATTGAGCAGTTCTTC	CASSQDRAGGGHIEQFF
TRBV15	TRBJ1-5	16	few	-	TGTGCCACCAGCAGAGTGGGGACAACGAGCAATCAGCCCCAGCATTTT	CATSRVGTTSNQPQHF
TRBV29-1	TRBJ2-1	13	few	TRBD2	TGCAGTATAGCGGGAGCCTCCTACAATGAGCAGTTCTTC	CSIAGASYNEQFF
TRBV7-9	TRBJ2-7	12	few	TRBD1	TGTGCCAGCAGGACAGACAGGGGCGAGCAGTACTTC	CASRTDRGEQYF
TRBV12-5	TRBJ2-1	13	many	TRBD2	TGTGCTAGTGGTTTAACTAGCGGGAATGAGCAGTTCTTC	CASGLTSGNEQFF
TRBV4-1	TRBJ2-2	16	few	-	TGCGCCAGCAGCCAAGTTAGCGTAACGAACACCGGGGAGCTGTTTTTT	CASSQVSVTNTGELFF
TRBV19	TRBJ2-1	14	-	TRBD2	TGTGCCAGTAGTGTAAGAGCGGGACCCAATGAGCAGTTCTTC	CASSVRAGPNEQFF
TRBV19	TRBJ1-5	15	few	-	TGTGCCAGTAAACCCTCAATAGGGGGGAATCAGCCCCAGCATTTT	CASKPSIGGNQPQHF
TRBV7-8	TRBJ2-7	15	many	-	TGTGCCAGCAGCTTAGTGCCGGGAGATTCCTACGAGCAGTACTTC	CASSLVPGDSYEQYF
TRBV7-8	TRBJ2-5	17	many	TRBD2	TGTGCCAGCAGCGGGGGACTAGCGGGAGGTATGGAAGAGACCCAGTACTTC	CASSGGLAGGMEETQYF
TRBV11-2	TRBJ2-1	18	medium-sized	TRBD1	TGTGCCAGCAGCTCAACGACAGGGGGCAAGACCTTCTACAATGAGCAGTTCTTC	CASSSTTGGKTFYNEQFF
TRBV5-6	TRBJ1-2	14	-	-	TGTGCCAGCAGCTCCGACCGTACTAACTATGGCTACACCTTC	CASSSDRTNYGYTF
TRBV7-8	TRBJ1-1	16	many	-	TGTGCCAGCAGCTCGAGGACAGTAACCCCGGAAACTGAAGCTTTCTTT	CASSSRTVTPETEAFF
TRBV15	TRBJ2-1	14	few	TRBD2	TGTGCCACCAGAAGCAGCGGGAGATACAATGAGCAGTTCTTC	CATRSSGRYNEQFF
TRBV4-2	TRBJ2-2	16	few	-	TGTGCCAGCAGCCTTGGGACTTTTGGGAACACCGGGGAGCTGTTTTTT	CASSLGTFGNTGELFF
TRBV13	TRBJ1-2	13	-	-	TGTGCCAGCAGCTTAGGCCCTGGGTGTGGCTACACCTTC	CASSLGPGCGYTF
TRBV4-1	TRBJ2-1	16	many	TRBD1	TGCGCCAGCAGCCAAGACCGGCAGGGGGCTCAGAATGAGCAGTTCTTC	CASSQDRQGAQNEQFF
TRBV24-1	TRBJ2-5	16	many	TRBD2	TGTGCCACCAGTGACCGCGGGGGGTACGATCAAGAGACCCAGTACTTC	CATSDRGGYDQETQYF
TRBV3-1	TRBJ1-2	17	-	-	TGTGCCAGCAGCCAAGAGGTACCGGGACGGAAGATCTATGGCTACACCTTC	CASSQEVPGRKIYGYTF
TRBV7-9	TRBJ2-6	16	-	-	TGTGCCAGCAGCTTAGGGGTCAGCTCTGGGGCCAACGTCCTGACTTTC	CASSLGVSSGANVLTF
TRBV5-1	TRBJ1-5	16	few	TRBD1	TGCGCCAGCCCCGGGACAGGGGGAACAAGCAATCAGCCCCAGCATTTT	CASPGTGGTSNQPQHF
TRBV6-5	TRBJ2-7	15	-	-	TGTGCCAGCAGTTACTCGACCTCAGCCAAGTACGAGCAGTACTTC	CASSYSTSAKYEQYF
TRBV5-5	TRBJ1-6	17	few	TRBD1	TGTGCCAGCAGCTTTCATCCGGGACAGAGGATCAATTCACCCCTCCACTTT	CASSFHPGQRINSPLHF
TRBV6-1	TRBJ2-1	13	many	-	TGTGCCAGCAGTCGACTTTCCCCCAATGAGCAGTTCTTC	CASSRLSPNEQFF
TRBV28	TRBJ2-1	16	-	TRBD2	TGTGCCAGCAGGGGACTACAGCGGGGAACCTACAATGAGCAGTTCTTC	CASRGLQRGTYNEQFF
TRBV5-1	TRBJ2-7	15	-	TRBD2	TGCGCCAGCAGCTCCTCGACTAGCGGGAAACACGAGCAGTACTTC	CASSSSTSGKHEQYF
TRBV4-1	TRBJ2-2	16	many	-	TGCGCCAGCAGCCAAGAACACGCTGGGGGTACCGGGGAGCTGTTTTTT	CASSQEHAGGTGELFF
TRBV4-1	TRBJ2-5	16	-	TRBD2	TGCGCCAGCAGCCCGAGACTAGCGGGGGACCAAGAGACCCAGTACTTC	CASSPRLAGDQETQYF
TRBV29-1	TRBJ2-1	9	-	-	TGCAGCGTTGCCAATGAGCAGTTCTTC	CSVANEQFF
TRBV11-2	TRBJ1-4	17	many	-	TGTGCCAGCAGCTTTTGGAGGGCAGAAACAACTAATGAAAAACTGTTTTTT	CASSFWRAETTNEKLFF
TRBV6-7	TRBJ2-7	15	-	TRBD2	TGTGCCACCGACACGCTAGCGGGGGTCTGCCGATGGGCTTACTTC	CATDTLAGVCRWAYF